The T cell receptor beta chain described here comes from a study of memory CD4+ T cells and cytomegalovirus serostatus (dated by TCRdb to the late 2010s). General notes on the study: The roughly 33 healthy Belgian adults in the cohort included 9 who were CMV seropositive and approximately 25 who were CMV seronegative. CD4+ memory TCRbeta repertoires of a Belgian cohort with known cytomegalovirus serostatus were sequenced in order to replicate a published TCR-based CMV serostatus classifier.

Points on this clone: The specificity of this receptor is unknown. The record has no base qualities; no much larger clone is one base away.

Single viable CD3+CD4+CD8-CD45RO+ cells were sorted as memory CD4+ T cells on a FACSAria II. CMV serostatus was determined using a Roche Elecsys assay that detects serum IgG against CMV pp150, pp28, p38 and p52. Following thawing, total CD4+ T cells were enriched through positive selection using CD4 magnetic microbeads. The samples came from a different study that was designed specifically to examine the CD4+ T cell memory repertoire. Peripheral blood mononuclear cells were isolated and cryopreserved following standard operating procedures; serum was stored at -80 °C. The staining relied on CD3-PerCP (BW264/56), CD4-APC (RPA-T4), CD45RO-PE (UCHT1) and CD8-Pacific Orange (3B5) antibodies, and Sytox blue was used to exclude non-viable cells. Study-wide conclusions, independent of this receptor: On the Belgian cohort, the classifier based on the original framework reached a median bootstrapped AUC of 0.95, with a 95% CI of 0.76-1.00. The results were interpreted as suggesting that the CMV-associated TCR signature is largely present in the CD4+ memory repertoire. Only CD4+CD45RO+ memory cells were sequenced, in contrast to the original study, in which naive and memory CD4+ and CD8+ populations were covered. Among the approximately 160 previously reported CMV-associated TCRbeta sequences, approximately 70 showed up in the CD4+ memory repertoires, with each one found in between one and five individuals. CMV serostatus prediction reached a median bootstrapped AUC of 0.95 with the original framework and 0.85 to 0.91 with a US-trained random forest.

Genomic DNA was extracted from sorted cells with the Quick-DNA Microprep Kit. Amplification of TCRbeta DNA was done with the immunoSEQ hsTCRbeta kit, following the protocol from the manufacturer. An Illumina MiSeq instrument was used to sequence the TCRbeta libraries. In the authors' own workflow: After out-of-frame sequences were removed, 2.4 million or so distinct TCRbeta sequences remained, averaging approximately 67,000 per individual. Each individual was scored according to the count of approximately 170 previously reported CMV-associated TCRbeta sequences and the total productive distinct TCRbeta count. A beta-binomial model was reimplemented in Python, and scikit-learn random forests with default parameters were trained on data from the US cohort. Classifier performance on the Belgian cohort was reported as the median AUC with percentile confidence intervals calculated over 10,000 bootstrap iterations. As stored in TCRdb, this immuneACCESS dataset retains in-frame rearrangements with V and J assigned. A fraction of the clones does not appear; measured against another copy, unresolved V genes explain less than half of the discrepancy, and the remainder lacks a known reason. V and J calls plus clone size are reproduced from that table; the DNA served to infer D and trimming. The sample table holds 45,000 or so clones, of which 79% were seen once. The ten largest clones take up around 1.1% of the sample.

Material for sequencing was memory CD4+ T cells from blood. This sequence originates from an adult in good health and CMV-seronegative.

The CDR3 is CASSRRTGYNEQFF. DNA sequence: TGTGCCAGCAGCCGACGGACCGGTTACAATGAGCAGTTCTTC. The sequence links TRBV11-3 to TRBJ2-1; no D segment can be confidently identified. CDR1 is given as SGHNT and CDR2 as YENEEA, both from the germline V gene. The CDR3 starts with the cysteine, ends with the phenylalanine, and has 14 residues. Only the CDR3 portion is preserved as DNA: 42 bases, with reading frame beginning at the first base. A distance of 12 bases separates the germline ends of V and J, which lose 5 bases and 4 bases respectively. With the portions outside the CDR3 filled from the reference TRBV11-3 and TRBJ2-1 genes, the complete variable region becomes EAGVVQSPRYKIIEKKQPVAFWCNPISGHNTLYWYLQNLGQGPELLIRYENEEAVDDSQLPKDRFSAERLKGVDSTLKIQPAELGDSAVYLCASSRRTGYNEQFFGPGTRLTVL.